This TCR beta chain was identified during a study of chemoradiotherapy in HPV16-positive cancers. Here immunoSEQ multiplex PCR was the method, and the copy in TCRdb shows in-frame clones only, minus some. In the table there are roughly 12,000 clones, 65% of which are singletons. Germline V gene data show CDR1 as SGHRS and CDR2 as YFSETQ. Trimming removed 5 bases at V and 6 bases at J, with 10 bases between. CDR3 length: 12 amino acids. Sample collection occurred from a patient who underwent chemoradiotherapy. The rearrangement joins TRBV5-1 to TRBJ2-3; TRBD2 might be the D (5 bases). This TCR came from a human donor with HPV-associated anogenital cancer. The CDR3 protein is CASSKEVDTQYF. The CDR3 nucleotides read TGCGCCAGCAGTAAGGAGGTCGATACGCAGTATTTT.